The 27 T cell receptor beta chains below all came from one sample that was sequenced in a study of T cells in Graves' hyperthyroidism and ophthalmopathy. TCR beta CDR3 regions were amplified from RNA. RT-PCR in the first round (using the HTBI primer set) targeted the TCR CDR3. One entry per CDR3 protein results from TCRdb running MiXCR on the multiplex PCR reads. The sample lists more than 300,000 distinct CDR3 sequences, more than 11% occurring once. Specimen: blood. Every receptor here comes from a woman aged 55-69 years with Graves' hyperthyroidism.

This clonotype was detected ten times or more. The chain recombines TRBV5-1 with TRBJ2-3; tentatively, D is TRBD1 or TRBD2 (5 bases each). CDR3 length: 15 residues. The germline V gene encodes CDR1 SGHRS and CDR2 YFSETQ. V lost 3 bases to trimming and J lost 0 bases, with 11 bases between them. In nucleotides, the CDR3 is TGCGCCAGCAGCTCCGACGGGGCCAGCACAGATACGCAGTATTTT. Translated, it gives CASSSDGASTDTQYF. The variable domain in full, completed from reference TRBV5-1 and TRBJ2-3, reads KAGVTQTPRYLIKTRGQQVTLSCSPISGHRSVSWYQQTPGQGLQFLFEYFSETQRNKGNFPGRFSGRQFSNSRSEMNVSTLELGDSALYLCASSSDGASTDTQYFGPGTRLTVL.

Ten or more counts support this clonotype. V usage is TRBV6-2 or TRBV6-3 and J usage is TRBJ2-5; TRBD2 matches 11 bases. From germline, CDR1 is MNHEY and CDR2 SVGEGT. CDR3 length: 16 amino acids. Trimming removed 0 bases from V and 4 bases from J; junction bases left unmatched: 4. Here the CDR3 DNA reads TGTGCCAGCAGTTACTCCGTAGCGGGAGGGCCAGAGACCCAGTACTTC. Amino acids: CASSYSVAGGPETQYF.

The V call is TRBV3-1, the J call TRBJ2-4; 13 bases fit TRBD2. The germline V gene has CDR1 LGHDT and CDR2 YNNKEL (reference sequence). Trimming cost V 0 bases and J 6 bases; bases outside gene matches: 5. CDR3 length: 17 residues. CDR3 sequence: CASSQEFGTSGINIQYF. In DNA, the CDR3 is TGTGCCAGCAGCCAAGAGTTCGGGACTAGCGGGATAAACATTCAGTACTTC.

This clonotype was picked up many times. The chain recombines TRBV12-3 or TRBV12-4 with TRBJ2-7, with TRBD2 as a possible D gene (5 bases). Trimming removed 10 bases from V and 9 bases from J, with 10 bases in between. The CDR3 runs 9 residues. The CDR3 is CATPRGQYF. The CDR3 bases are TGTGCCACCCCTCGGGGGCAGTACTTC.

The chain has TRBV5-1 and TRBJ1-2; possible D gene TRBD1, 6 bases. The CDR3 has 16 amino acids. The V gene's germline CDR1 is SGHRS and CDR2 YFSETQ. V was shortened by 6 bases and J by 8 bases, with 26 bases between the two germline ends. CDR3 nucleotide sequence: TGCGCCAGCAACTATGGCCAGGGGACAACGATGACGGGCTACACCTTC. Translating gives CASNYGQGTTMTGYTF. The full variable domain, in which reference TRBV5-1 and TRBJ1-2 provide the parts outside the CDR3, is KAGVTQTPRYLIKTRGQQVTLSCSPISGHRSVSWYQQTPGQGLQFLFEYFSETQRNKGNFPGRFSGRQFSNSRSEMNVSTLELGDSALYLCASNYGQGTTMTGYTFGSGTRLTVV.

This clonotype came up many times. The CDR3 sequence is CASSQSLGVWTGTGETQYF. CDR3 DNA: TGTGCCAGCAGCCAATCCCTAGGCGTGTGGACAGGTACTGGGGAGACCCAGTACTTC. This chain joins TRBV11-3 and TRBJ2-5; TRBD1 matches at 7 bases. The CDR3 is 19 amino acids. Germline V gives CDR1 SGHNT, CDR2 YENEEA. V dropped 5 bases and J dropped 5; count of bases not matched to a gene: 23.

This clonotype was seen many times. The chain combines TRBV11-3 with TRBJ2-3, with 14 bases that match TRBD2. Germline V gene lookup returns CDR1 SGHNT and CDR2 YENEEA. The CDR3 loop spans 17 amino acids. Trimming took 1 base from V and 6 from J; bases not matched to a gene: 6. In DNA form, the CDR3 reads TGTGCCAGCAGCTTAGGACTAGCGGGAGGGCCAAGGGATACGCAGTATTTT. Encoded protein: CASSLGLAGGPRDTQYF.

The chain employs TRBV9 and TRBJ2-3; D gene ambiguous. In germline, CDR1 is SGDLS, CDR2 YYNGEE. V was clipped by 1 base and J by 0 bases, with 6 bases between them. This CDR3 has 14 amino acids. The CDR3 DNA is TGTGCCAGCAGCGTATCCCTTAGCACAGATACGCAGTATTTT. Encoded protein: CASSVSLSTDTQYF.

The table lists this clonotype with many counts. V gene TRBV6-2 or TRBV6-3 combines with J gene TRBJ2-7; 7 bases fit TRBD2. The V and J ends lost 8 bases and 1 base, in that order; junction bases with no gene match: 5. Germline CDR1 is MNHEY and CDR2 is SVGEGT. The CDR3 runs to 13 residues. The CDR3 loop is CASHGGYSYEQYF. In DNA, the CDR3 is TGTGCCAGCCACGGGGGGTATTCCTACGAGCAGTACTTC.

The table lists this clonotype with many counts. The chain carries TRBV2 and TRBJ2-7, with 9 bases matching TRBD1. V dropped 4 bases and J dropped 2; count of bases not matched to a gene: 3. Germline CDR1 and CDR2: SNHLY and FYNNEI. The CDR3 length is 14 residues. CDR3 nucleotides: TGTGCCAGCAGTGCAGACAGGGGGGCCTACGAGCAGTACTTC. Encoded protein: CASSADRGAYEQYF.

This clonotype was picked up many times. The chain links TRBV2 to TRBJ2-2; 10 nucleotides agree with TRBD2. The CDR3 extends over 15 amino acids. V was clipped by 8 bases and J by 7 bases; unmatched bases: 10. Germline V lookup: CDR1 SNHLY, CDR2 FYNNEI. This CDR3 reads CASGRAGGPVGELFF. In DNA, the CDR3 is TGTGCCAGCGGTCGAGCGGGAGGGCCTGTCGGGGAGCTGTTTTTT.

CDR3 protein: CAWGSASGRTTQYF. For the CDR3, the DNA is TGTGCCTGGGGGAGTGCTAGCGGGAGAACGACCCAGTACTTC. The chain employs TRBV30 and TRBJ2-5; 10 nucleotides agree with TRBD2. Germline-derived CDR1 and CDR2 are GTSNPN and SVGIG (reference sequence). The CDR3 covers 14 residues. V lost 5 bases, J lost 7 bases, and 10 bases stayed unmatched.

At least ten counts were recorded for this clonotype. CDR3 region: CASSLDEETQYF. The CDR3 region has the DNA TGTGCCAGCAGCTTAGATGAAGAGACCCAGTACTTC. The V call is TRBV11-2, the J call TRBJ2-5; D remains ambiguous. CDR3 length: 12 residues. The ends were cut back, 0 bases at V and 3 bases at J, with 2 bases in the middle. Looked up from germline, CDR1 is SGHAT and CDR2 is FQNNGV.

The rearrangement links TRBV19 to TRBJ1-6; D gene uncertain. V was clipped by 1 base and J by 5 bases, with 9 bases between them. The CDR3 loop spans 15 amino acids. The germline V gene encodes CDR1 LNHDA and CDR2 SQIVND (reference sequence). The CDR3 DNA follows: TGTGCCAGTAGTATAGTGGCAGAAGATAATTCACCCCTCCACTTT. Its translation is CASSIVAEDNSPLHF.

This clonotype was counted only a few times. CDR3 coding DNA: TGCAGTGCTAAGGACGGAATAAACTATGGCTACACCTTC. Residues: CSAKDGINYGYTF. This chain connects TRBV20-1 to TRBJ1-2; D gene ambiguous. Trimming removed 4 bases from V and 2 bases from J, with 11 bases in between. The CDR3 extends over 13 amino acids. The germline CDR1 and CDR2 sequences are DFQATT and SNEGSKA (reference sequence).

This clonotype was found many times. V and J are TRBV20-1 and TRBJ2-3; D is possibly TRBD2 (5 bases). The germline V gene encodes CDR1 DFQATT and CDR2 SNEGSKA (reference sequence). CDR3 size: 13 residues. V was pared by 3 bases and J by 3 bases, with 10 bases between. CDR3 residues: CSARQSGTDTQYF. Here the CDR3 DNA reads TGCAGTGCTAGGCAATCGGGGACAGATACGCAGTATTTT.

This clonotype has at least ten counts. The J gene is TRBJ2-7, the V gene TRBV12-3 or TRBV12-4; 8 bases agree with TRBD2. The CDR3 sequence is 14 residues long. Losses at the gene ends were 6 bases for V and 4 bases for J; bases not matched to a gene: 8. The CDR3 protein is CASSRSGTSYEQYF. The CDR3, as DNA: TGTGCCAGCAGCCGCTCCGGGACTAGTTACGAGCAGTACTTC.

Ten or more counts support this clonotype. The chain joins TRBV5-1 to TRBJ2-1; 7 bases match TRBD1. The CDR3 is 16 amino acids. The germline V gene has CDR1 SGHRS and CDR2 YFSETQ. After removal of 1 base from V and 5 bases from J, the junction contained 9 bases not matched to a gene. This chain's CDR3 is CASSLTPQGSNNEQFF. CDR3 nucleotide sequence: TGCGCCAGCAGCTTGACCCCACAGGGGTCTAACAATGAGCAGTTCTTC.

This clonotype was seen a handful of times. V is TRBV29-1 and J is TRBJ1-3, with D hard to call. The V gene's germline CDR1 is SQVTM and CDR2 ANQGSEA. The ends were cut back, 5 bases at V and 1 base at J, with 12 bases in the middle. The CDR3 runs to 14 residues. The DNA for the CDR3 is TGCAGCGTTACTCCGAGTATATCTGGAAACACCATATATTTT. It yields the protein CSVTPSISGNTIYF. Complete variable domain (other parts from reference TRBV29-1 and TRBJ1-3): SAVISQKPSRDICQRGTSLTIQCQVDSQVTMMFWYRQQPGQSLTLIATANQGSEATYESGFVIDKFPISRPNLTFSTLTVSNMSPEDSSIYLCSVTPSISGNTIYFGEGSWLTVV.

This clonotype was picked up many times. The chain recombines TRBV20-1 with TRBJ1-1; TRBD1 agrees at 7 bases. Trimming took 2 bases from V and 3 from J; bases not matched to a gene: 9. Germline V lookup: CDR1 DFQATT, CDR2 SNEGSKA (reference sequence). The CDR3 has 15 amino acids. The CDR3 sequence is CSARPTGEGDTEAFF. The DNA of the CDR3 is TGCAGTGCTAGACCAACAGGGGAGGGGGACACTGAAGCTTTCTTT.

This chain links TRBV2 with TRBJ2-1, with TRBD2 matching 13 bases. CDR3 length equals 14 residues. V lost 6 bases to trimming and J lost 15 bases; unmatched junction nucleotides: 11. CDR1 and CDR2 (germline): SNHLY, FYNNEI. CDR3 nucleotides: TGTGCCAGCAGAACCGGGACTAGCGGGGCCCTGACGTTCTTC. It translates to CASRTGTSGALTFF.

The V call is TRBV15, the J call TRBJ2-5, with D possibly being TRBD2 (7 bases). V was cut by 0 bases and J by 3 bases, with 11 bases left in between. The germline gives CDR1 LNHNV, CDR2 YYDKDF (reference sequence). CDR3 size: 15 residues. CDR3 nucleotide sequence: TGTGCCACCAGCAGAGATACGGGGGGCGAAGAGACCCAGTACTTC. This gives the protein CATSRDTGGEETQYF. The whole variable domain, remainder taken from reference TRBV15 and TRBJ2-5, is DAMVIQNPRYQVTQFGKPVTLSCSQTLNHNVMYWYQQKSSQAPKLLFHYYDKDFNNEADTPDNFQSRRPNTSFCFLDIRSPGLGDTAMYLCATSRDTGGEETQYFGPGTRLLVL.

The chain recombines TRBV5-1 with TRBJ2-5; the D call may be TRBD1 or TRBD2 (7 bases each). Germline-derived CDR1 and CDR2 are SGHRS and YFSETQ. This CDR3 contains 15 residues. V lost 0 bases to trimming and J lost 6 bases, with 15 bases between them. This CDR3 is CASSLEGGTAKTQYF. The CDR3 DNA is TGCGCCAGCAGCTTGGAGGGGGGGACAGCAAAGACCCAGTACTTC. The entire variable domain, with the rest obtained from reference TRBV5-1 and TRBJ2-5, is as follows: KAGVTQTPRYLIKTRGQQVTLSCSPISGHRSVSWYQQTPGQGLQFLFEYFSETQRNKGNFPGRFSGRQFSNSRSEMNVSTLELGDSALYLCASSLEGGTAKTQYFGPGTRLLVL.

Ten or more counts support this clonotype. The V gene is TRBV6-1, the J gene TRBJ2-1; D not resolved. CDR1 MNHNS and CDR2 SASEGT come from the germline V gene. Trimming stripped 8 bases from V and 0 bases from J, with 20 bases between. This CDR3 contains 17 residues. The CDR3 region is CASAPSWAEGSYNEQFF. The CDR3 DNA reads as TGTGCCAGCGCCCCTTCTTGGGCGGAAGGCTCCTACAATGAGCAGTTCTTC.

V is TRBV19 and J is TRBJ1-1; TRBD1 might be the D (5 bases). This CDR3 is built from 14 residues. Germline loops: CDR1 LNHDA, CDR2 SQIVND (reference sequence). V lost 5 bases and J lost 5, with 15 bases in between. The chain's CDR3 is CASSEGTGGTEAFF. CDR3 nucleotides: TGTGCCAGTAGTGAAGGGACCGGCGGGACTGAAGCTTTCTTT.

This clonotype was counted between two and nine times. The chain employs TRBV7-8 and TRBJ2-1; 8 nucleotides match TRBD1. Trimming cost V 3 bases and J 2 bases; bases outside gene matches: 6. Germline V lookup: CDR1 SGHVS, CDR2 FQNEAQ. The CDR3 contains 16 residues. CDR3 region: CASSFPRDRPYNEQFF. In DNA form, the CDR3 reads TGTGCCAGCAGCTTCCCCCGGGACAGGCCCTACAATGAGCAGTTCTTC.

The V and J genes are TRBV15 and TRBJ2-4; tentatively, D is TRBD1 or TRBD2 (5 bases each). The CDR3 is 14 amino acids. In germline, CDR1 is LNHNV, CDR2 YYDKDF (reference sequence). V shed 1 base and J shed 8 bases, with 12 bases lying between them. The CDR3 region has the DNA TGTGCCACCAGCAGAGGACCGGGGACGGACATTCAGTACTTC. The encoded protein is CATSRGPGTDIQYF. Filled out from reference TRBV15 and TRBJ2-4, the complete variable domain reads DAMVIQNPRYQVTQFGKPVTLSCSQTLNHNVMYWYQQKSSQAPKLLFHYYDKDFNNEADTPDNFQSRRPNTSFCFLDIRSPGLGDTAMYLCATSRGPGTDIQYFGAGTRLSVL.